This TCR beta chain derives from a study of blood T cell repertoires in COVID-19. The CDR3 is 13 amino acids. V shed 2 bases and J shed 5 bases, with 6 bases lying between them. Profiling relied on immunoSEQ multiplex PCR, and the TCRdb table lists in-frame clones only, not all of them. The sample has approximately 170,000 clones, roughly four fifths seen once; the top ten hold roughly 11%. The sequencing input was peripheral blood. This TCR was sampled from a man between 65 and 79 years old with active or convalescent COVID-19. This chain uses TRBV12-3 or TRBV12-4 with TRBJ2-2, with a tentative D call TRBD2 (6 bases). The CDR3 here is CASSLLATGELFF. DNA for the CDR3: TGTGCCAGCAGTTTACTAGCGACCGGGGAGCTGTTTTTT.